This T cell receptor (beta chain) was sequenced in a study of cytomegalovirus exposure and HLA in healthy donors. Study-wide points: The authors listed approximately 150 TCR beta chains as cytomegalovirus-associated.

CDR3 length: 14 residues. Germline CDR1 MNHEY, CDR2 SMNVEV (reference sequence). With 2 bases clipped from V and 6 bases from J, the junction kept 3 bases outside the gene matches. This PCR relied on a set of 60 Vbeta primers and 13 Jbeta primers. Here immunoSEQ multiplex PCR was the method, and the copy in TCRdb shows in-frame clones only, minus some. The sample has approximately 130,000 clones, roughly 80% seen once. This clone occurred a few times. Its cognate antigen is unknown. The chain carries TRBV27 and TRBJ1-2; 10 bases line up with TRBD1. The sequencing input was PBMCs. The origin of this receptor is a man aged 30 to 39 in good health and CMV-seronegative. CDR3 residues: CASSLDRGHDGYTF. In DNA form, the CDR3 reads TGTGCCAGCAGTTTAGACAGGGGGCATGATGGCTACACCTTC.